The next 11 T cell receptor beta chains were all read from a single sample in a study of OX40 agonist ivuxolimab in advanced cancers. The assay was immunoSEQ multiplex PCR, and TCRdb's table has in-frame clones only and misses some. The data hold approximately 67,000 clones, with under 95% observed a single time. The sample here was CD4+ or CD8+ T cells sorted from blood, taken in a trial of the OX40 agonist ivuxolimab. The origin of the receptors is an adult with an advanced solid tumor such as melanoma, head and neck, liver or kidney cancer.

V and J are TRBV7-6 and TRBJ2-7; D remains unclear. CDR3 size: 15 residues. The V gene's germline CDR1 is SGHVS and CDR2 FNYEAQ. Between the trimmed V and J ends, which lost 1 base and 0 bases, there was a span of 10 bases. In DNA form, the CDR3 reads TGTGCCAGCAGCTTAGAGGGCCGGAGCTCCTACGAGCAGTACTTC. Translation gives CASSLEGRSSYEQYF.

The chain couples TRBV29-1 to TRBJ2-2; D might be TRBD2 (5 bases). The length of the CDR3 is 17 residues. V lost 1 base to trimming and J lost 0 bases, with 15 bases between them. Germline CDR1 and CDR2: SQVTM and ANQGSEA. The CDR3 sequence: CSVEVVTGNTNTGELFF. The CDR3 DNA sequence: TGCAGCGTTGAAGTGGTCACCGGGAATACGAACACCGGGGAGCTGTTTTTT.

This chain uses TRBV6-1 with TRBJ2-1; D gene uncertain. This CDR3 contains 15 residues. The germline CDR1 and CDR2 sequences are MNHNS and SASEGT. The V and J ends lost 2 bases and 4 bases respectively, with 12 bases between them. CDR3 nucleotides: TGTGCCAGCAGTGAAAGGGCGATACTGTACAATGAGCAGTTCTTC. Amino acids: CASSERAILYNEQFF.

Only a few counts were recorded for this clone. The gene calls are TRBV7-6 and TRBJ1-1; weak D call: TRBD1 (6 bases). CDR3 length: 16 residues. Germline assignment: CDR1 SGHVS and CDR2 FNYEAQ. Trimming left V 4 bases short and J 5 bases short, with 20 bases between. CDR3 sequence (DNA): TGTGCCAGCAGCTCATTTGACAGGTATACCGAAACTGAAGCTTTCTTT. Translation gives CASSSFDRYTETEAFF.

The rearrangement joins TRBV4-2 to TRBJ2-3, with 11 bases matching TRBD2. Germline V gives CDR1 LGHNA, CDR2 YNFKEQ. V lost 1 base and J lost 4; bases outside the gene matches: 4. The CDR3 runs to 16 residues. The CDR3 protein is CASSQGLAGRADTQYF. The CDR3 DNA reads TGTGCCAGCAGCCAAGGACTAGCGGGACGGGCAGATACGCAGTATTTT.

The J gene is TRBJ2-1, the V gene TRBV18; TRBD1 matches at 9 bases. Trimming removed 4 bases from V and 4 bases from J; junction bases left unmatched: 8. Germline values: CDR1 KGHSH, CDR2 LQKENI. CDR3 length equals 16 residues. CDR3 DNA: TGTGCCAGCTCACTTTCCGGGACAGGGATATACAATGAGCAGTTCTTC. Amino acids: CASSLSGTGIYNEQFF.

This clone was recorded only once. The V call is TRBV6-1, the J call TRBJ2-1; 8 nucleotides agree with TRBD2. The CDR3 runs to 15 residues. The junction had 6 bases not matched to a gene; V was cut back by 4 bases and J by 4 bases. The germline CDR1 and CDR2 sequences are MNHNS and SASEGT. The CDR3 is CASSVHGGGYNEQFF. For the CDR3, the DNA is TGTGCCAGCAGTGTCCACGGCGGGGGGTACAATGAGCAGTTCTTC.

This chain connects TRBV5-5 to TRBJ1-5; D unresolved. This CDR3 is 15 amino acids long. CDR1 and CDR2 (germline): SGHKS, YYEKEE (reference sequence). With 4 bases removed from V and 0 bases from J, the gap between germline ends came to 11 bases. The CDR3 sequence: CASSPESYSNQPQHF. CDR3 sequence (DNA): TGTGCCAGCAGCCCGGAGAGTTATAGCAATCAGCCCCAGCATTTT. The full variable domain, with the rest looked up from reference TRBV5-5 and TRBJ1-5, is DAGVTQSPTHLIKTRGQQVTLRCSPISGHKSVSWYQQVLGQGPQFIFQYYEKEERGRGNFPDRFSARQFPNYSSELNVNALLLGDSALYLCASSPESYSNQPQHFGDGTRLSIL.

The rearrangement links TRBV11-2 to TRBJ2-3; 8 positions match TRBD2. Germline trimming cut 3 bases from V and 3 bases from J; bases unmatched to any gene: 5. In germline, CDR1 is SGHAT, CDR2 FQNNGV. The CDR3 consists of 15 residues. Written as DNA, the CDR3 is TGTGCCAGCAGCTTGGCCGGGACTAGGACAGATACGCAGTATTTT. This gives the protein CASSLAGTRTDTQYF.

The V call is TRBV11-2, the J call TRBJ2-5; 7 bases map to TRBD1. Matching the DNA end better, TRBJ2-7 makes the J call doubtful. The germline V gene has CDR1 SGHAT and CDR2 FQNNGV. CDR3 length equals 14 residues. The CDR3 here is CASSPYAGGHEQYF. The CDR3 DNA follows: TGTGCCAGCAGCCCCTATGCAGGGGGACACGAGCAGTACTTC.

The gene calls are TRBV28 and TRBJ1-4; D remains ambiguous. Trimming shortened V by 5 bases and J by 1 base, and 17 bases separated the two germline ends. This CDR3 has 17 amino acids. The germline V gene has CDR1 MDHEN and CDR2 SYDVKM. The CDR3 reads CASSLFPHMETNEKLFF. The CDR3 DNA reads TGTGCCAGCAGTCTCTTCCCCCATATGGAAACTAATGAAAAACTGTTTTTT.